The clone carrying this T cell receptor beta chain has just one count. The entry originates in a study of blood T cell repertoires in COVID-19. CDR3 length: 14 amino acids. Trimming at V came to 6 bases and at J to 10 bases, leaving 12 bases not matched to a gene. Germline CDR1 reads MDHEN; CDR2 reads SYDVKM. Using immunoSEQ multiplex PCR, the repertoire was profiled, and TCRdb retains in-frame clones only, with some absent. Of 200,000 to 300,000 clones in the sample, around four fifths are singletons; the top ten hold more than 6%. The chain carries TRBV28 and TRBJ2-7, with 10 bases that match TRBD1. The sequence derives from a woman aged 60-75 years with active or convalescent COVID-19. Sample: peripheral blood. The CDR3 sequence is CASSLLGGQGIQYV. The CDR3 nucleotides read TGTGCCAGCAGCCTCTTAGGGGGACAGGGGATCCAGTACGTC.